This T cell receptor beta chain stems from a study of cytomegalovirus exposure and HLA in healthy donors. Study outcomes and limitations: Researchers reported that a few CMV-associated chains were confirmed in vitro as CMV antigen-specific. It has been reported that TCR beta sequences accurately predicted the HLA-A and HLA-B alleles of most subjects.

The PCR ran on 60 Vbeta and 13 Jbeta primers. Data came from immunoSEQ multiplex PCR; TCRdb stores just in-frame clones and leaves some out. The sample shows about 140,000 clones, about three quarters of them seen only once. Germline-derived CDR1 and CDR2 are SGHRS and YFSETQ. The CDR3 has 15 residues. The ends were cut back, 1 base at V and 6 bases at J, with 16 bases in the middle. This clone was found once. Its matching antigen is unknown. The specimen sequenced was PBMCs. The rearrangement uses TRBV5-1 and TRBJ2-5; possible D gene TRBD2, 5 bases. The origin of this receptor is a man aged 18-30 years in good health and CMV-seronegative. The CDR3 reads CASSLNSGYLKTQYF. CDR3 sequence (DNA): TGCGCCAGCAGCTTGAACAGCGGTTATTTAAAGACCCAGTACTTC.